A single sample gave rise to the 4 T cell receptor beta chains below, sequenced in a study of cytomegalovirus exposure and HLA in healthy donors. The PCR contained 60 Vbeta and 13 Jbeta primers. Profiling relied on immunoSEQ multiplex PCR, and the TCRdb table lists in-frame clones only, not all of them. The table records roughly 190,000 clones, about 90% of them present only once. Sequencing input: PBMCs. These receptors all come from a boy aged 2-9 years in good health and CMV-seronegative.

This clone has more than one count but fewer than ten. The gene calls are TRBV6-1 and TRBJ2-2; D might be TRBD1 (5 bases). V dropped 8 bases and J dropped 0 bases, with 7 bases sitting between them. From germline, CDR1 is MNHNS and CDR2 SASEGT. The CDR3 spans 13 residues. The CDR3 sequence is CASGHPNTGELFF. As DNA, the CDR3 is TGTGCCAGCGGACACCCGAACACCGGGGAGCTGTTTTTT.

This chain uses TRBV6-6 with TRBJ2-7, with 7 bases matching TRBD1. Trimming cost V 7 bases and J 0 bases; bases outside gene matches: 6. The CDR3 spans 14 residues. Per germline, CDR1 MNHNY and CDR2 SVGAGI (reference sequence). The CDR3 nucleotides are TGTGCCAGCACGACAGGGATTTACTCCTACGAGCAGTACTTC. Translated, it gives CASTTGIYSYEQYF.

This clone was detected only a few times. The chain has TRBV2 and TRBJ2-3; 10 nucleotides line up with TRBD1. In germline, CDR1 is SNHLY, CDR2 FYNNEI. J was trimmed by 5 bases and V by 6 bases; bases with no gene match: 8. The CDR3 extends over 15 amino acids. Written as DNA, the CDR3 is TGTGCCAGCAGCCCGGGACAGGGGATCGGAGATACGCAGTATTTT. Translated, it gives CASSPGQGIGDTQYF.

The chain carries TRBV5-1 and TRBJ1-2; 8 bases align to TRBD1. The CDR3 extends over 14 amino acids. The ends lost 1 base at V and 8 bases at J; junction bases unmatched: 7. Germline V gene sequence: CDR1 SGHRS, CDR2 YFSETQ. The CDR3 DNA follows: TGCGCCAGCAGCTTGTCGACAGGGGAAGGCGGCTACACCTTC. Its protein is CASSLSTGEGGYTF. Looking up the rest from reference TRBV5-1 and TRBJ1-2 gives the full variable domain: KAGVTQTPRYLIKTRGQQVTLSCSPISGHRSVSWYQQTPGQGLQFLFEYFSETQRNKGNFPGRFSGRQFSNSRSEMNVSTLELGDSALYLCASSLSTGEGGYTFGSGTRLTVV.